The 23 T cell receptor beta chains below come from one sample, sequenced in a study of T cells after yellow fever vaccination. TCRdb reanalysed the 5' RACE reads using MiXCR and keeps one entry per CDR3 protein. The sample consists of about 150,000 distinct CDR3 sequences, around 6.3% of them appearing once. The starting material was CD4+ T cells sorted from PBMCs, obtained 10 days after the yellow fever booster vaccination. These receptors originate from a man aged 25 to 40 who received the YFV17D yellow fever vaccine.

This clonotype was seen repeatedly, ten times or more. In DNA form, the CDR3 reads TGCGCCACCCGGGGACTAGCGGGAGTGTGGGAGACCCAGTACTTC. It specifies CATRGLAGVWETQYF. The chain combines TRBV10-2 with TRBJ2-5, with TRBD2 identical over 14 bases. V was pared by 10 bases and J by 5 bases, with 9 bases of the junction left unmatched. CDR1 and CDR2 (germline): WSHSY, SAAADI. CDR3 length: 15 residues.

This clonotype was detected ten times or more. The chain's CDR3 is CSATNWDLNEAFF. DNA of the CDR3: TGCAGTGCTACCAATTGGGATCTTAATGAAGCTTTCTTT. V usage is TRBV20-1 and J usage is TRBJ1-1, with D unresolved. Germline-derived CDR1 and CDR2 are DFQATT and SNEGSKA (reference sequence). Trimming took 4 bases from V and 7 from J, leaving 16 bases between them. The CDR3 is 13 residues long.

This clonotype was picked up many times. The chain is built from TRBV21-1 and TRBJ2-7; the table's D call, TRBD2, was not checked against the DNA. TRBV21-1 is recorded as a pseudogene. This CDR3 comprises 17 residues. CDR3: CASKIGPEREAAYEQYF. CDR3 in DNA: TGTGCCAGCAAAATCGGTCCGGAGCGGGAGGCCGCCTACGAGCAGTACTTC.

This clonotype was observed many times. This chain joins TRBV20-1 and TRBJ2-1, with a tentative D call TRBD2 (6 bases). Germline V gene sequence: CDR1 DFQATT, CDR2 SNEGSKA (reference sequence). The CDR3 loop spans 12 amino acids. Trimming shortened V by 5 bases and J by 7 bases, and 12 bases separated the two germline ends. This CDR3 reads CSAAPGGNEQFF. The DNA for the CDR3 is TGCAGTGCTGCCCCCGGGGGAAATGAGCAGTTCTTC.

This clonotype was detected ten times or more. The chain links TRBV19 to TRBJ2-3; D unclear. Per germline, CDR1 LNHDA and CDR2 SQIVND (reference sequence). Trimming cost V 4 bases and J 3 bases, with 8 bases left between them. CDR3 length equals 13 residues. DNA of the CDR3: TGTGCCAGTAGTACCGCGATTACAGATACGCAGTATTTT. This translates into CASSTAITDTQYF.

Details on this clonotype: This may stem from a read error, because a much larger clone lies one nucleotide away. The chain is built from TRBV29-1 and TRBJ2-5; 9 bases align to TRBD1. This CDR3 has 13 amino acids. CDR1 is SQVTM, CDR2 ANQGSEA, per germline. This chain's CDR3 is CGVATGGQLTQYF. The CDR3 DNA is TGCGGCGTCGCGACAGGGGGGCAACTGACCCAGTACTTC.

This clonotype occurred many times. The chain carries TRBV14 and TRBJ2-4; D might be TRBD2 (5 bases). V was shortened by 1 base and J by 12 bases, with 7 bases between the two germline ends. Germline values: CDR1 SGHDN, CDR2 FVKESK. The CDR3 sequence is 11 residues long. Here the CDR3 DNA reads TGTGCCAGCAGCCAAGCCGGGGATCAGTACTTC. Its protein is CASSQAGDQYF.

This clonotype showed up many times. The DNA for the CDR3 is TGTGCCAGCTCACCAAGATTGACTAGCGGGAGTCACGAGCAGTACTTC. It translates to CASSPRLTSGSHEQYF. The chain carries TRBV18 and TRBJ2-7, with TRBD2 identical over 12 bases. The germline CDR1 and CDR2 sequences are KGHSH and LQKENI. Germline trimming cut 2 bases from V and 5 bases from J; bases unmatched to any gene: 7. The CDR3 contains 16 residues.

In its sample, this clonotype was seen many times. The genes are TRBV29-1 and TRBJ2-2; D gene uncertain. The germline V gene encodes CDR1 SQVTM and CDR2 ANQGSEA. The CDR3 contains 19 residues. V lost 4 bases to trimming and J lost 10 bases, with 34 bases between them. The CDR3 is CSVAFSFFRGPELKVELFF. The DNA of the CDR3 is TGCAGCGTTGCATTTTCATTTTTTAGAGGACCCGAGTTAAAGGTGGAGCTGTTTTTT.

This clonotype was detected many times. V is TRBV25-1 and J is TRBJ2-7; D gene unclear. Germline V gene sequence: CDR1 MGHDK, CDR2 SYGVNS. The CDR3 sequence is 13 residues long. V gave up 8 bases and J gave up 0 bases, with 11 bases separating them. The CDR3 sequence: CASSSVNSYEQYF. In nucleotides, the CDR3 is TGTGCCAGCTCATCAGTGAACTCCTACGAGCAGTACTTC.

This clonotype was recorded many times. The chain uses TRBV12-3 or TRBV12-4 and TRBJ2-2; D could derive from TRBD1 or TRBD2 (5 bases each). V shed 8 bases and J shed 1 base, with 11 bases lying between them. The CDR3 has 14 amino acids. Here the CDR3 reads CASLGRLNTGELFF. The CDR3 nucleotides read TGTGCCAGCCTGGGACGGCTGAACACCGGGGAGCTGTTTTTT.

Ten or more counts support this clonotype. V is TRBV12-3 or TRBV12-4 and J is TRBJ2-1, with TRBD2 matching over 13 bases. Unmatched junction bases numbered 5, after V lost 6 bases and J lost 6 bases. CDR3 length: 15 amino acids. CDR3 DNA sequence: TGTGCCAGCAGCACGGGACTAGCGGGATCCAATGAGCAGTTCTTC. This codes for CASSTGLAGSNEQFF.

This clonotype was recorded at least ten times. The gene calls are TRBV4-3 and TRBJ2-2, with D tentatively TRBD1 (5 bases). Trimming removed 4 bases at V and 4 bases at J, with 13 bases between. CDR3 length equals 15 residues. Germline CDR1 and CDR2: LGHNA and YSLEER. This CDR3 is CASSPLGAITGELFF. The CDR3 nucleotides are TGCGCCAGCAGCCCCCTTGGGGCCATCACCGGGGAGCTGTTTTTT.

This clonotype was counted ten times or more. This sequence joins TRBV20-1 and TRBJ1-5, with TRBD1 identical over 7 bases. The CDR3 loop spans 16 amino acids. Trimming cost V 0 bases and J 3 bases; bases outside gene matches: 8. The germline V gene has CDR1 DFQATT and CDR2 SNEGSKA (reference sequence). Written as DNA, the CDR3 is TGCAGTGCTAGAGACACAAGGCAGGGGGACAATCAGCCCCAGCATTTT. As protein: CSARDTRQGDNQPQHF.

This clonotype appeared many times. This chain uses TRBV20-1 with TRBJ2-7, with 9 bases that match TRBD1. The CDR3 is made up of 14 amino acids. Losses at the gene ends were 6 bases for V and 6 bases for J; bases not matched to a gene: 12. Germline loops: CDR1 DFQATT, CDR2 SNEGSKA (reference sequence). The DNA of the CDR3 is TGCAGTGCGAACCCGGGACAGGGTCTCACCGAGCAGTACTTC. Translating gives CSANPGQGLTEQYF.

This clonotype was counted many times. The genes are TRBV18 and TRBJ2-7; 8 positions agree with TRBD2. This CDR3 comprises 13 residues. The trim removed 6 bases at V and 5 bases at J, leaving 6 bases unmatched. Germline CDR1 and CDR2: KGHSH and LQKENI. CDR3 in amino acids: CASSQSGGNEQYF. Written as DNA, the CDR3 is TGTGCCAGCTCCCAAAGCGGGGGAAACGAGCAGTACTTC.

This clonotype was counted ten times or more. The J gene is TRBJ2-1, the V gene TRBV7-9, with TRBD2 matching 10 bases. CDR3 length equals 14 residues. V trimming: 2 bases; J trimming: 9 bases; junction bases outside the gene matches: 4. Germline CDR1 and CDR2: SEHNR and FQNEAQ (reference sequence). CDR3: CASSLKLAGIEQFF. The DNA of the CDR3 is TGTGCCAGCAGCTTAAAACTAGCGGGAATTGAGCAGTTCTTC.

This clonotype was counted at least ten times. The chain joins TRBV7-2 to TRBJ2-3; D is tentatively TRBD1 or TRBD2 (6 bases each). V dropped 5 bases and J dropped 5 bases, with 8 bases sitting between them. The germline V gene encodes CDR1 SGHTA and CDR2 FQGNSA. The CDR3 consists of 12 residues. DNA for the CDR3: TGTGCCAGCAGCAAGGGGGGAGATACGCAGTATTTT. Its translation is CASSKGGDTQYF.

Concerning this clonotype itself: Being one base from a much bigger clone, this may be a read error. The chain couples TRBV29-1 to TRBJ2-1; tentatively, D is TRBD1 or TRBD2 (5 bases each). The end of the DNA is better explained by TRBJ2-7, so the J call may be wrong. The CDR3 consists of 13 residues. In germline, CDR1 is SQVTM, CDR2 ANQGSEA. In DNA, the CDR3 is TGCAGCGTTGCGGGGCGGATGTACAATGAGCAGTACTTC. Translating gives CSVAGRMYNEQYF.

This clonotype was recorded at least ten times. V gene TRBV11-2 combines with J gene TRBJ1-5, with 10 bases identical to TRBD1. This CDR3 has 17 amino acids. Germline V gives CDR1 SGHAT, CDR2 FQNNGV. V lost 0 bases and J lost 4; bases outside the gene matches: 6. In DNA, the CDR3 is TGTGCCAGCAGCTTAGACCAGACAGGGGGCGTTAATCAGCCCCAGCATTTT. Its translation is CASSLDQTGGVNQPQHF.

This clonotype was seen a few times. The genes are TRBV7-8 and TRBJ2-7; unclear D gene. V lost 0 bases, J lost 3 bases, and 18 bases lay in between. CDR3 length: 17 amino acids. Germline V lookup: CDR1 SGHVS, CDR2 FQNEAQ. The CDR3 protein is CASSLATTGVSDYEQYF. The CDR3 DNA follows: TGTGCCAGCAGCTTAGCCACAACTGGCGTATCGGACTACGAGCAGTACTTC.

This clonotype was counted many times. This chain links TRBV7-2 with TRBJ2-1; D possibly corresponds to TRBD2 (5 bases). V was trimmed by 3 bases and J by 10 bases, leaving 13 bases between them. Germline V gene sequence: CDR1 SGHTA, CDR2 FQGNSA. The CDR3 is 13 amino acids. The CDR3 spells CASSLISWREQFF. CDR3 DNA: TGTGCCAGCAGCTTGATCTCTTGGAGGGAGCAGTTCTTC.

This clonotype came up many times. This chain uses TRBV7-2 with TRBJ2-4, with TRBD1 matching over 9 bases. V lost 4 bases, J lost 0 bases, and 4 bases stayed unmatched. The CDR3 runs to 16 residues. Germline-derived CDR1 and CDR2 are SGHTA and FQGNSA. The CDR3 loop reads CASSSGQGLAKNIQYF. For the CDR3, the DNA is TGTGCCAGCAGCTCAGGACAGGGGTTAGCCAAAAACATTCAGTACTTC.